What follows is one TCR beta chain and its context. Clones were read by immunoSEQ multiplex PCR, and TCRdb kept only the in-frame ones, dropping some. Of 200,000 to 250,000 clones in the sample, roughly four fifths were seen once. Germline V lookup: CDR1 LGHDT, CDR2 YNNKEL (reference sequence). The CDR3 extends over 18 amino acids. Trimming cost V 2 bases and J 2 bases; bases outside gene matches: 12. The data belong to a study of blood T cell repertoires in COVID-19. The material sequenced was PBMCs or T cells enriched from blood (not recorded which). The V and J genes are TRBV3-1 (or the pseudogene TRBV3-2) and TRBJ1-1; the match to TRBD1 covers 9 bases. This TCR was recovered from a woman in her sixties or seventies who had recovered from COVID-19. In DNA, the CDR3 is TGTGCCAGCAGCCAATCAGCCGGACAGGGGAAAAGAAACACTGAAGCTTTCTTT. Amino acids: CASSQSAGQGKRNTEAFF.